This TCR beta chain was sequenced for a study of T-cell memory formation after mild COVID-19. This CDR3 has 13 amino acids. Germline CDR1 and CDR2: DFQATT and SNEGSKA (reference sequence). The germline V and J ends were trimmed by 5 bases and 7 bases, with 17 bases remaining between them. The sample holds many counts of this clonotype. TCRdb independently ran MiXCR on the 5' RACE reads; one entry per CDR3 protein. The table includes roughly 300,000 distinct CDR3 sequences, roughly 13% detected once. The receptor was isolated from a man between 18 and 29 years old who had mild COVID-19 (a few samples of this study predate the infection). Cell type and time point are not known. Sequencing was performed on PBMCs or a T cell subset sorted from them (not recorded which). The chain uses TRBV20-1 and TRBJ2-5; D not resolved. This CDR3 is CSARVSAIGTQYF. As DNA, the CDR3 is TGCAGTGCTCGGGTCTCGGCAATAGGGACCCAGTACTTC.